Below, 16 T cell receptor beta chains from the same sample are listed, as sequenced in a study of T cells in Graves' hyperthyroidism and ophthalmopathy. Using RNA transcripts as the source, TCR beta CDR3 regions were amplified. Researchers ran a first-round RT-PCR on the TCR CDR3 using the HTBI primer set. TCRdb itself ran the multiplex PCR reads through MiXCR, one entry per CDR3 protein. Of fewer than 600,000 distinct CDR3 sequences in the sample, approximately 15% are singletons; the top ten hold less than 20%. Sequenced: blood. All receptors come from a woman between 18 and 29 years old with Graves' hyperthyroidism.

This clonotype came up a few times. A much larger clone differs from this one at a single base, so this may be a read error. As the CDR3 is not closed by the conserved phenylalanine or tryptophan, this likely results from a read error. The chain recombines TRBV19 with TRBJ1-1, with D possibly being TRBD1 (5 bases). Germline V gene sequence: CDR1 LNHDA, CDR2 SQIVND (reference sequence). The CDR3 contains 16 residues. Trimming pared 5 bases from V and 1 base from J, leaving 17 bases between. The CDR3 DNA sequence: TGTGCCAGTAGTCTCTCCACCTCGACAGCGAACACTGAAGCTTTCCTT. This codes for CASSLSTSTANTEAFL.

There are many counts of this clonotype. V and J are TRBV24-1 and TRBJ2-5; D possibly matches TRBD1 or TRBD2 (5 bases each). Trimming pared 4 bases from V and 5 bases from J, leaving 13 bases between. Germline values: CDR1 KGHDR, CDR2 SFDVKD. The CDR3 runs to 14 residues. The CDR3 is CATSDSGPRETQYF. In DNA, the CDR3 is TGTGCCACCAGTGACTCGGGACCGCGGGAGACCCAGTACTTC.

This clonotype was seen at least ten times. The chain is built from TRBV2 and TRBJ2-7, with 10 bases lining up with TRBD2. CDR3 length: 14 amino acids. The V gene's germline CDR1 is SNHLY and CDR2 FYNNEI. With 6 bases clipped from V and 3 bases from J, the junction kept 5 bases outside the gene matches. The CDR3 nucleotides read TGTGCCAGCAGGTTTCTAGCGGGAGACTACGAGCAGTACGTC. Its protein is CASRFLAGDYEQYV.

This chain connects TRBV20-1 to TRBJ2-7; D possibly corresponds to TRBD2 (6 bases). Germline CDR1 is DFQATT and CDR2 is SNEGSKA (reference sequence). CDR3 length equals 15 residues. V shed 0 bases and J shed 2 bases, with 14 bases lying between them. CDR3 sequence: CSARDPVGGTYEQYF. In nucleotides, the CDR3 is TGCAGTGCTAGAGATCCCGTGGGAGGAACCTACGAGCAGTACTTC.

The rearrangement uses TRBV20-1 and TRBJ1-2; 9 positions match TRBD1. The V gene end was trimmed by 4 bases and the J gene end by 4 bases; junction bases not matched to a gene: 4. The CDR3 has 13 residues. Germline CDR1 is DFQATT and CDR2 is SNEGSKA (reference sequence). The CDR3 loop is CSATDRGVYGYTF. CDR3 bases: TGCAGTGCTACGGACAGGGGAGTCTATGGCTACACCTTC.

This clonotype has a handful of counts. V is TRBV5-8 and J is TRBJ2-2; 9 bases match TRBD2. Germline values: CDR1 SGHTS, CDR2 YDEGEE. The CDR3 loop spans 16 amino acids. J lost 6 bases, V lost 0 bases, and 6 bases had no gene match. The CDR3 spells CASSLASGKVSGELFF. The CDR3 DNA reads as TGTGCCAGCAGCTTGGCTAGCGGGAAAGTATCCGGGGAGCTGTTTTTT.

This clonotype was counted many times. The chain carries TRBV27 and TRBJ2-3; D may be TRBD2 (6 bases). CDR3 size: 13 residues. The germline V and J ends were trimmed by 6 bases and 4 bases, with 11 bases remaining between them. CDR1 MNHEY and CDR2 SMNVEV come from the germline V gene (reference sequence). In nucleotides, the CDR3 is TGTGCCAGCAGCCCCCCGGGGGCAGATACGCAGTATTTT. It yields the protein CASSPPGADTQYF.

This clonotype was observed at least ten times. The chain combines TRBV6-1 with TRBJ1-2; D is uncertain. Germline V gives CDR1 MNHNS, CDR2 SASEGT. This CDR3 has 14 amino acids. The V and J ends lost 6 bases and 0 bases respectively, with 11 bases between them. The CDR3 is CASRSTESNYGYTF. Here the CDR3 DNA reads TGTGCCAGCAGATCCACTGAGTCTAACTATGGCTACACCTTC.

This clonotype has at least ten counts. The V gene is TRBV5-1, the J gene TRBJ2-7; TRBD2 matches 7 bases. This CDR3 has 15 amino acids. The germline V gene has CDR1 SGHRS and CDR2 YFSETQ. V lost 4 bases to trimming and J lost 2 bases; unmatched junction nucleotides: 9. In nucleotides, the CDR3 is TGCGCCAGCAGCCCGCCGGGGGGTCGCACCTACGAGCAGTACTTC. This sequence encodes CASSPPGGRTYEQYF.

This clonotype was detected a few times. CDR3 nucleotide sequence: TGTGCCAGCAGCCAAGTGGCTAGCGGGAGGGACAATGAGCAGTTCTTC. This gives the protein CASSQVASGRDNEQFF. J is TRBJ2-1 and V is TRBV4-2, with 12 bases lining up with TRBD2. Trimming at V came to 1 base and at J to 5 bases, leaving 3 bases not matched to a gene. The germline CDR1 and CDR2 sequences are LGHNA and YNFKEQ. The CDR3 contains 16 residues.

This clonotype was recorded at least ten times. This sequence joins TRBV6-1 and TRBJ2-7; 12 bases align to TRBD2. The CDR3 covers 15 residues. Germline V gene lookup returns CDR1 MNHNS and CDR2 SASEGT. V shed 8 bases and J 4 bases; nucleotides not matched to a gene: 9. The CDR3 loop reads CASASGRAITYEQYF. The CDR3 nucleotides read TGTGCCAGCGCTAGCGGGAGGGCCATAACGTACGAGCAGTACTTC.

This clonotype was detected ten times or more. The rearrangement uses TRBV20-1 and TRBJ1-1; 8 bases align to TRBD1. The V and J ends lost 2 bases and 5 bases, in that order; junction bases with no gene match: 7. The CDR3 runs 14 residues. Germline assignment: CDR1 DFQATT and CDR2 SNEGSKA (reference sequence). The CDR3 bases are TGCAGTGCTAGAAGTACAGGGGGAGAGACTGAAGCTTTCTTT. Translating it yields CSARSTGGETEAFF.

This clonotype was seen repeatedly, ten times or more. This chain links TRBV30 with TRBJ2-7, with TRBD2 matching 13 bases. Trimming cost V 2 bases and J 2 bases; bases outside gene matches: 3. The CDR3 runs to 15 residues. CDR1 GTSNPN and CDR2 SVGIG come from the germline V gene (reference sequence). In DNA form, the CDR3 reads TGTGCCTGGAGTCTCGGACTAGCGGGAGCCTACGAGCAGTACTTC. This encodes CAWSLGLAGAYEQYF.

The chain combines TRBV6-4 with TRBJ2-2; D gene ambiguous. The CDR3 sequence is 14 residues long. Germline values: CDR1 MRHNA, CDR2 SNTAGT. V lost 2 bases, J lost 4 bases, and 8 bases lay in between. The CDR3 sequence is CASSDRVGTGELFF. In DNA form, the CDR3 reads TGTGCCAGCAGTGACAGGGTGGGCACCGGGGAGCTGTTTTTT.

The CDR3 DNA reads TGTGCCACCGCCCCGGGGACAGAGTTTAATGAAAAACTGTTTTTT. Residues: CATAPGTEFNEKLFF. The chain recombines TRBV2 with TRBJ1-4; TRBD1 matches at 7 bases. The V gene end was trimmed by 10 bases and the J gene end by 4 bases; junction bases not matched to a gene: 12. Germline lookup yields CDR1 SNHLY and CDR2 FYNNEI. The CDR3 length is 15 residues.

This clonotype was counted a few times. This chain joins TRBV19 and TRBJ2-7; TRBD1 might be the D (5 bases). This CDR3 is 14 amino acids long. V was trimmed by 4 bases and J by 3 bases, leaving 13 bases between them. From germline, CDR1 is LNHDA and CDR2 SQIVND (reference sequence). This CDR3 reads CASSTSGFRYEQYF. CDR3 nucleotide sequence: TGTGCCAGTAGTACCTCAGGGTTTCGCTACGAGCAGTACTTC.